Listed here are 25 T cell receptor beta chains from one sample, sequenced in a study of blood T cell repertoires in COVID-19 (dated by TCRdb to about 2020). The method behind the library was the immunoSEQ multiplex PCR assay. TCRdb mirrors the immuneACCESS table, restricted to in-frame sequences. Some clones are absent from its copies; in checked studies, under half trace to an unresolved V gene, and the reason for the others is unknown. In this sample the table shows approximately 440,000 clones, around 88% of which occur a single time. Around 12% of the sample is taken by the ten largest. The source material was peripheral blood. Source of these receptors: a woman aged 50 to 60 with COVID-19, enrolled during active disease.

The V gene is TRBV6-5, the J gene TRBJ1-3; D gene uncertain. Trimming pared 8 bases from V and 1 base from J, leaving 12 bases between. Germline values: CDR1 MNHEY, CDR2 SVGAGI. This CDR3 has 14 amino acids. CDR3 amino acids: CASLLTGSGNTIYF. CDR3 bases: TGTGCCAGCCTTCTAACGGGGTCTGGAAACACCATATATTTT.

This sequence joins TRBV9 and TRBJ2-2, with D possibly being TRBD2 (5 bases). V was pared by 0 bases and J by 0 bases, with 6 bases between. This CDR3 has 15 residues. Looked up from germline, CDR1 is SGDLS and CDR2 is YYNGEE. For the CDR3, the DNA is TGTGCCAGCAGCGTAGCCGGGACGAACACCGGGGAGCTGTTTTTT. It is translated as CASSVAGTNTGELFF.

The CDR3 bases are TGTGCCAGCAGCGATCCCGGGACACTAACGGGGGGAAACACCATATATTTT. It codes for CASSDPGTLTGGNTIYF. The chain employs TRBV5-4 and TRBJ1-3; TRBD1 might be the D (6 bases). V was clipped by 4 bases and J by 4 bases, with 21 bases between them. The CDR3 totals 17 residues. Germline lookup yields CDR1 SGHNT and CDR2 YYREEE (reference sequence).

As to this clone: Mismatch with germline at one junction end may stem from a read error. The rearrangement links TRBV5-5 to TRBJ1-5; 7 positions match TRBD1. The CDR3 totals 14 residues. Germline lookup yields CDR1 SGHKS and CDR2 YYEKEE (reference sequence). The CDR3 is CASSLGGGNQPQHF. The CDR3, as DNA: TGTGCCAGCAGCTTGGGAGGGGGCAACCAGCCCCAGCATTTT.

This clone was seen a single time. This chain connects TRBV12-3 or TRBV12-4 to TRBJ2-5; 7 bases align to TRBD1. The CDR3 extends over 13 amino acids. J was trimmed by 5 bases and V by 2 bases; bases with no gene match: 2. CDR3 in amino acids: CASSLRGPETQYF. DNA for the CDR3: TGTGCCAGCAGTTTAAGGGGGCCTGAGACCCAGTACTTC.

The V gene is TRBV7-2, the J gene TRBJ2-7, with D possibly being TRBD2 (5 bases). The germline gives CDR1 SGHTA, CDR2 FQGNSA. V shed 5 bases and J shed 3 bases, with 14 bases lying between them. The CDR3 totals 14 residues. CDR3 coding DNA: TGTGCCAGCAGCGTTTCCGGGATCAACTACGAGCAGTACTTC. Translated: CASSVSGINYEQYF.

The J gene is TRBJ1-1, the V gene TRBV10-3; possibly TRBD1 for D (6 bases). This CDR3 spans 12 amino acids. V lost 3 bases, J lost 11 bases, and 13 bases lay in between. Germline-derived CDR1 and CDR2 are ENHRY and SYGVKD. CDR3 sequence: CAISDRAGDAFF. Written as DNA, the CDR3 is TGTGCCATCAGTGACAGAGCAGGGGACGCTTTCTTT.

The chain couples TRBV2 to TRBJ1-2, with TRBD1 identical over 9 bases. This CDR3 contains 14 residues. The V gene end was trimmed by 6 bases and the J gene end by 7 bases; junction bases not matched to a gene: 9. Germline V lookup: CDR1 SNHLY, CDR2 FYNNEI. The CDR3 DNA follows: TGTGCCAGCAGCACGGACAGGGGAGTCGGTGGCTACACCTTC. This sequence encodes CASSTDRGVGGYTF. Full variable domain (remainder filled in from reference TRBV2 and TRBJ1-2): EPEVTQTPSHQVTQMGQEVILRCVPISNHLYFYWYRQILGQKVEFLVSFYNNEISEKSEIFDDQFSVERPDGSNFTLKIRSTKLEDSAMYFCASSTDRGVGGYTFGSGTRLTVV.

The rearrangement uses TRBV5-1 and TRBJ2-5; 8 bases line up with TRBD2. Per germline, CDR1 SGHRS and CDR2 YFSETQ. There are 14 residues in the CDR3. V lost 4 bases and J lost 4; bases outside the gene matches: 6. CDR3 in DNA: TGCGCCAGCAGCCTGGGACTAGTAATAGAGACCCAGTACTTC. As protein: CASSLGLVIETQYF.

The chain carries TRBV5-6 and TRBJ1-4; TRBD1 aligns across 7 bases. Germline values: CDR1 SGHDT, CDR2 YYEEEE. Trimming cost V 3 bases and J 1 base; bases outside gene matches: 0. The CDR3 loop spans 14 amino acids. CDR3 region: CASSYRGTNEKLFF. In DNA, the CDR3 is TGTGCCAGCAGCTACAGGGGAACTAATGAAAAACTGTTTTTT.

This sequence joins TRBV5-1 and TRBJ2-1; D possibly corresponds to TRBD2 (5 bases). CDR1 is SGHRS, CDR2 YFSETQ, per germline. V lost 2 bases and J 5 bases, leaving 14 bases between the germline ends. CDR3 length: 15 amino acids. CDR3 residues: CASSLWSGGNNEQFF. Here the CDR3 DNA reads TGCGCCAGCAGCTTATGGAGTGGAGGAAACAATGAGCAGTTCTTC.

This clone was counted a few times. The chain has TRBV24-1 and TRBJ1-3; TRBD1 matches 7 bases. This CDR3 spans 13 amino acids. V lost 7 bases to trimming and J lost 5 bases; unmatched junction nucleotides: 4. Germline values: CDR1 KGHDR, CDR2 SFDVKD. In DNA form, the CDR3 reads TGTGCCACCAGCGACAGGGTCCGAAACACCATATATTTT. Protein sequence: CATSDRVRNTIYF.

The J gene is TRBJ2-3, the V gene TRBV27; no definite D call. V gave up 6 bases and J gave up 1 base, with 14 bases separating them. Germline CDR1 reads MNHEY; CDR2 reads SMNVEV (reference sequence). CDR3 size: 15 residues. This chain's CDR3 is CASSQLTLGTDTQYF. Here the CDR3 DNA reads TGTGCCAGCAGCCAACTAACACTTGGCACAGATACGCAGTATTTT.

The chain recombines TRBV5-5 with TRBJ1-1; unclear D gene. The V gene's germline CDR1 is SGHKS and CDR2 YYEKEE (reference sequence). Trimming removed 4 bases at V and 4 bases at J, with 11 bases between. The CDR3 sequence is 13 residues long. Written as DNA, the CDR3 is TGTGCCAGCAGCCTACTCTTGAGCACTGAAGCTTTCTTT. This sequence encodes CASSLLLSTEAFF. Filled out from reference TRBV5-5 and TRBJ1-1, the complete variable domain reads DAGVTQSPTHLIKTRGQQVTLRCSPISGHKSVSWYQQVLGQGPQFIFQYYEKEERGRGNFPDRFSARQFPNYSSELNVNALLLGDSALYLCASSLLLSTEAFFGQGTRLTVV.

This clone has a handful of counts. The chain recombines TRBV7-6 with TRBJ1-6; 8 bases match TRBD1. The CDR3 is 16 residues long. Germline CDR1 and CDR2: SGHVS and FNYEAQ. J was trimmed by 7 bases and V by 3 bases; bases with no gene match: 8. In nucleotides, the CDR3 is TGTGCCAGCAGCTTCCAGTCAGGGGGCACCAATTCACCCCTCCACTTT. It translates to CASSFQSGGTNSPLHF.

Here the CDR3 reads CASSSSGVLGIQYF. The CDR3 DNA reads as TGCGCCAGCAGCTCATCAGGGGTTTTGGGGATTCAGTACTTC. The chain links TRBV5-1 to TRBJ2-4; tentative D call: TRBD1 (6 bases). The CDR3 is 14 residues long. Germline CDR1 is SGHRS and CDR2 is YFSETQ. Trimming took 3 bases from V and 10 from J, leaving 17 bases between them.

V gene TRBV10-3 combines with J gene TRBJ1-1, with D unresolved. Looked up from germline, CDR1 is ENHRY and CDR2 is SYGVKD. V was shortened by 0 bases and J by 6 bases, with 8 bases between the two germline ends. The CDR3 contains 13 residues. CDR3 residues: CAISESKQSEAFF. The CDR3 nucleotides are TGTGCCATCAGTGAGTCGAAACAGTCTGAAGCTTTCTTT.

About this clone: Other DNA sequences from this sample encode an identical CDR3 as well. The V call is TRBV5-1, the J call TRBJ2-7; 11 bases map to TRBD1. Trimming at V came to 3 bases and at J to 4 bases, leaving 3 bases not matched to a gene. Germline V gives CDR1 SGHRS, CDR2 YFSETQ. The CDR3 runs 14 residues. CDR3 in DNA: TGCGCCAGCAGCTCCGGACAGGGGGCTTACGAGCAGTACTTC. Its translation: CASSSGQGAYEQYF.

The V and J genes are TRBV7-5 and TRBJ2-1; whether TRBD1, the table's D call, matches the DNA was not checked. TRBV7-5 is described as a pseudogene. This CDR3 has 13 amino acids. The CDR3 DNA reads as TGTGCCAGCAGCTGGGACAGGGGAAATGAGCAGTTCTTC. It codes for CASSWDRGNEQFF.

The chain is built from TRBV5-1 and TRBJ2-2, with D uncertain. Trimming removed 0 bases at V and 4 bases at J, with 13 bases between. Germline V gene data show CDR1 as SGHRS and CDR2 as YFSETQ. The CDR3 sequence is 16 residues long. CDR3 nucleotide sequence: TGCGCCAGCAGCTTGGCCGGCCAGGATCTCACCGGGGAGCTGTTTTTT. It codes for CASSLAGQDLTGELFF.

The chain uses TRBV6-6 and TRBJ1-4, with D perhaps TRBD1 (6 bases). Trimming removed 5 bases from V and 1 base from J, with 17 bases in between. Germline V lookup: CDR1 MNHNY, CDR2 SVGAGI (reference sequence). The CDR3 is made up of 17 amino acids. The CDR3 DNA sequence: TGTGCCAGCAGTCGTACTTGGGACACCGTAACTAATGAAAAACTGTTTTTT. Protein: CASSRTWDTVTNEKLFF.

The CDR3 protein is CASRLSSYNEQFF. CDR3 in DNA: TGTGCCAGCAGACTAAGCTCCTACAATGAGCAGTTCTTC. The V gene is TRBV2, the J gene TRBJ2-1; D ambiguous. The CDR3 is made up of 13 amino acids. The ends were cut back, 6 bases at V and 0 bases at J, with 6 bases in the middle. Germline-derived CDR1 and CDR2 are SNHLY and FYNNEI. Full variable domain (remainder filled in from reference TRBV2 and TRBJ2-1): EPEVTQTPSHQVTQMGQEVILRCVPISNHLYFYWYRQILGQKVEFLVSFYNNEISEKSEIFDDQFSVERPDGSNFTLKIRSTKLEDSAMYFCASRLSSYNEQFFGPGTRLTVL.

The chain carries TRBV21-1 and TRBJ1-2; the D segment call TRBD1 is taken from the table without a DNA check. TRBV21-1 is deemed a pseudogene. The CDR3 contains 15 residues. CDR3 in amino acids: CASSATEPCNYGYTF. The CDR3 DNA follows: TGTGCCAGCAGCGCGACAGAGCCCTGTAACTATGGCTACACCTTC.

CDR3 residues: CASWVGQNNEQFF. As DNA, the CDR3 is TGTGCCAGCTGGGTGGGACAAAACAATGAGCAGTTCTTC. This chain connects TRBV2 to TRBJ2-1; D is possibly TRBD1 (6 bases). Germline CDR1 reads SNHLY; CDR2 reads FYNNEI. The CDR3 loop spans 13 amino acids. With 8 bases removed from V and 5 bases from J, the gap between germline ends came to 13 bases. The whole variable domain, filled in from reference TRBV2 and TRBJ2-1, reads EPEVTQTPSHQVTQMGQEVILRCVPISNHLYFYWYRQILGQKVEFLVSFYNNEISEKSEIFDDQFSVERPDGSNFTLKIRSTKLEDSAMYFCASWVGQNNEQFFGPGTRLTVL.

The chain combines TRBV6-4 with TRBJ2-7; D is undetermined. There are 15 residues in the CDR3. The germline V gene encodes CDR1 MRHNA and CDR2 SNTAGT. The germline V and J ends were trimmed by 6 bases and 2 bases, with 17 bases remaining between them. CDR3 sequence reads: CASSPQPTRTYEQYF. In DNA form, the CDR3 reads TGTGCCAGCAGCCCACAGCCAACGAGAACCTACGAGCAGTACTTC.